The present T cell receptor (beta chain) was sequenced within a study of T cell responses to AZD1222 COVID-19 vaccine. This clone occurred once. Antigen unknown. Whole-study results and caveats: Donors were chiefly white British, with a greater number of females, and clonal diversity was perhaps underestimated. Mapped onto spike, vaccine-associated CD4 TCRs spanned it and were dominant at 160-218 and 743-854.

The germline CDR1 and CDR2 sequences are SGHRS and YFSETQ. Trimming removed 4 bases at V and 4 bases at J, with 15 bases between. The CDR3 spans 15 residues. The method was immunoSEQ multiplex PCR; TCRdb's version includes in-frame clones alone and lacks a portion of them. This sample has roughly 80,000 clones, with roughly 87% found just once. The gene calls are TRBV5-1 and TRBJ2-1, with D perhaps matching TRBD1 (5 bases). Specimen: peripheral blood, collected on day 0 of MenACWY control vaccination. This receptor was obtained from an adult in good health. Written as DNA, the CDR3 is TGCGCCAGCAGCCCGGAAGCAGGGTCTTACAATGAGCAGTTCTTC. This sequence encodes CASSPEAGSYNEQFF.